This is a list of T cell receptor beta chains from one sample in a study of regulatory T cells in long-lasting Graves disease. TCRdb used MiXCR to reprocess the multiplex PCR reads, holding one entry per CDR3 protein. The repertoire holds 350,000 to 500,000 distinct CDR3 sequences, roughly 15% seen once, with roughly 10% in the top ten. This sample also appeared in a second study, on T cells in Graves' hyperthyroidism and ophthalmopathy.

The material sequenced was peripheral blood mononuclear cells (PBMCs), taken at new diagnosis, from a patient treated with antithyroid drugs. The receptor set was obtained from a woman in her twenties or thirties with Graves disease. Both conserved end residues are trimmed from each CDR3.

TRBV7-9	TRBJ1-1	ASGRGADTEAF
TRBV7-2	TRBJ1-2	ASSLEGRGFYGYT
TRBV7-9	TRBJ1-2	ASSPGVYGYT
TRBV7-2	TRBJ1-1	ASSLVSREAIRSNTEAF
TRBV11-2	TRBJ2-1	ASSPRTGTSPYNEQF
TRBV20-1	TRBJ1-5	SARSLWSGTGGAPQH
TRBV7-9	TRBJ2-1	ASSLGGFSLSPNEQF
TRBV10-3	TRBJ2-4	ATRERDIQY
TRBV5-1	TRBJ1-3	ASSPGVTGASGNTIY
TRBV20-1	TRBJ1-3	SAMGRASGNTIY
TRBV7-9	TRBJ1-4	ASSTIRGGTNEKLF
TRBV7-3	TRBJ2-5	ASSPDSGRAVETQY
TRBV20-1	TRBJ1-1	SVKSGINTEAF
TRBV12-3/TRBV12-4	TRBJ2-1	ASGTSSNEQF
TRBV7-9	TRBJ1-5	ASSLGPINQPQH
TRBV19	TRBJ2-7	ASSSSEGSYEQY
TRBV12-3/TRBV12-4	TRBJ1-1	ASSAPGQGWGGPEAF
TRBV5-6	TRBJ2-1	ASLLYGGRGIDEQF
TRBV28	TRBJ2-7	ASSSGLSYEQC
TRBV4-3	TRBJ2-1	ASSQDQEGTEQF
TRBV27	TRBJ2-1	ASSSPPHYNEQF
TRBV5-1	TRBJ2-7	ASSLGPGREQY
TRBV11-3	TRBJ2-1	ASGGSYNEQF
TRBV29-1	TRBJ2-7	SVDKAYEQY
TRBV30	TRBJ2-7	AWSTKNLAEAYEQY
TRBV28	TRBJ1-2	ASSLGHRDYT
TRBV3-1	TRBJ2-3	ASSQDPITITDTQY
TRBV7-9	TRBJ2-1	ASSFPTSGASYNEQF
TRBV7-3	TRBJ1-1	ASSLSGGRTEAF
TRBV3-1	TRBJ2-1	ASSQDWDLPL
TRBV11-3	TRBJ2-2	ASSLEAGASAGELF
TRBV19	TRBJ2-2	ASSIRLWSGELF
TRBV28	TRBJ1-2	ASSLIGEASGYT
TRBV6-2/TRBV6-3	TRBJ2-2	ASRPGLAGSQGNTGELF
TRBV7-2	TRBJ1-1	ASSLSGGVNTEAF
TRBV28	TRBJ1-5	ASSHYGGQGSYSNQPQH
TRBV30	TRBJ1-5	AWRVPGHNQPQH
TRBV28	TRBJ2-7	ASSFSFVGQSYEQY
TRBV3-1	TRBJ1-2	ASSQEQAGGHGYT
TRBV7-9	TRBJ2-1	ASTGDGRGSYNEQF
TRBV20-1	TRBJ1-5	SARDNRGQPQH
TRBV12-3/TRBV12-4	TRBJ1-6	ASSRGRLSSYNSPLH
TRBV3-1	TRBJ1-4	ASSRPLGTVNEKLF
TRBV28	TRBJ1-3	ASSQSGSGNTIY
TRBV20-1	TRBJ2-7	SAKGVPEQY
TRBV19	TRBJ2-7	ASSIASNSYEQY
TRBV6-5	TRBJ1-3	ASSYDAGDGNTIY
TRBV3-1	TRBJ2-1	ASSPTLRTVNEQF
TRBV4-1	TRBJ2-1	ASSQTGLAGGPSEQF
TRBV20-1	TRBJ2-7	SARDLGSVEQY